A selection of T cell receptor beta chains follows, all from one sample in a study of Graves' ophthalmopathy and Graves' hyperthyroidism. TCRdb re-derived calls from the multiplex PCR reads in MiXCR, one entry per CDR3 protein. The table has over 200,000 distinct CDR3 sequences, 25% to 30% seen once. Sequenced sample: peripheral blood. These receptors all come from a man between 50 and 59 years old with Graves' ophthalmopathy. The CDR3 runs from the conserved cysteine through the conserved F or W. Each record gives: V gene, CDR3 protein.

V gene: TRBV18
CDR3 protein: CASSPEGLATTGELFF

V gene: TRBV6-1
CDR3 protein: CASSDAKGDRDRVSNEQYF

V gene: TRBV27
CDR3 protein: CASSYDSNTGELFF

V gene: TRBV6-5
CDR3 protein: CASRLAGVTYEQYF

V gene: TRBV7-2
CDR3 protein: CASSPRGERTYEQYF

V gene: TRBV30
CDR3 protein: CAWMPGPSGSPLHF

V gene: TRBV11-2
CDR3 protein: CASSPGRTQYF

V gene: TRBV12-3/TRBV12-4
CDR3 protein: CASSSTLTYEQYF

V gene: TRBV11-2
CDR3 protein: CASSLVANEQFF

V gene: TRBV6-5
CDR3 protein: CASSYGGGELFF

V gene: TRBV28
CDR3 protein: CASSLRQTNNSPLHF

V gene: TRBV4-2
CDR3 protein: CASSQVLAGSNTGELFF

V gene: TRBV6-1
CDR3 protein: CASSAFSAGLGSGNTIYF

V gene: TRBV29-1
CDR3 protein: CSVHRDMNTEAFF

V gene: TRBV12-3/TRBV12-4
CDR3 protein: CASSLALDTEAFF

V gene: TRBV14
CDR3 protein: CASSQAGRVSYEQYF

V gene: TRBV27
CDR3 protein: CASSLVRGQPQHF

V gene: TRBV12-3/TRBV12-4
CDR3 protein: CASRSVSTEAFF

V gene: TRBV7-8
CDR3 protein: CASSSTGTRTYEQYF

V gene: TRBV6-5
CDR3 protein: CASSSRALVEAQYF

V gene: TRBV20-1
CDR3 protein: CSARRFSGEETQYF

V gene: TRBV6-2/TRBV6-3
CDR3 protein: CASAETGELFF

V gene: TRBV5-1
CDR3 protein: CASSHGRVQETQYF

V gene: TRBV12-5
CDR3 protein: CASGLERTGRYEQYF

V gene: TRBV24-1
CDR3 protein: CATSRDSQPQHF

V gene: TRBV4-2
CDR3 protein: CASSQDPQGGETQYF